Presented here are 10 T cell receptor beta chains from one specimen sequenced in a study of T cell changes during pregnancy in multiple sclerosis. Using immunoSEQ multiplex PCR, the repertoire was profiled, and TCRdb retains in-frame clones only, with some absent. Here the sample spans about 70,000 clones, roughly 94% being singletons. Source: peripheral blood, taken in the third trimester of pregnancy. The receptors were gathered from a female donor with multiple sclerosis, enrolled in a pregnancy study.

This clone has a single count. V is TRBV14 and J is TRBJ2-7; TRBD2 is a possible D gene (6 bases). Trimming removed 5 bases from V and 11 bases from J, with 13 bases in between. Germline loops: CDR1 SGHDN, CDR2 FVKESK. This CDR3 has 11 residues. The chain's CDR3 is CASSAGPSKYF. The CDR3 nucleotides are TGTGCCAGCAGCGCGGGACCCTCGAAGTACTTC.

V and J are TRBV19 and TRBJ2-7, with TRBD2 matching over 14 bases. The CDR3 is 15 residues long. Germline CDR1 reads LNHDA; CDR2 reads SQIVND (reference sequence). The V gene end was trimmed by 6 bases and the J gene end by 4 bases; junction bases not matched to a gene: 5. The DNA of the CDR3 is TGTGCCAGTAGCCGGACTAGCGGGGGGAAATACGAGCAGTACTTC. This translates into CASSRTSGGKYEQYF.

In DNA, the CDR3 is TGTGCCAGCAGCTTAATCCCGGGGGAGACCTTCCATGAGCAGTTCTTC. Its protein is CASSLIPGETFHEQFF. The chain is built from TRBV7-2 and TRBJ2-1; weak D call: TRBD2 (6 bases). V shed 2 bases and J shed 8 bases, with 19 bases lying between them. The germline V gene has CDR1 SGHTA and CDR2 FQGNSA. CDR3 length equals 16 residues.

The V gene is TRBV30, the J gene TRBJ2-1, with D perhaps matching TRBD2 (6 bases). Germline V lookup: CDR1 GTSNPN, CDR2 SVGIG (reference sequence). This CDR3 is built from 13 residues. V dropped 6 bases and J dropped 8 bases, with 17 bases sitting between them. The CDR3 nucleotides read TGTGCCTGCTGGGACTCCTTTTCCGATGAGCAGTTCTTC. It yields the protein CACWDSFSDEQFF. The complete variable domain, with remaining parts taken from reference TRBV30 and TRBJ2-1, reads SQTIHQWPATLVQPVGSPLSLECTVEGTSNPNLYWYRQAAGRGLQLLFYSVGIGQISSEVPQNLSASRPQDRQFILSSKKLLLSDSGFYLCACWDSFSDEQFFGPGTRLTVL.

J is TRBJ1-5 and V is TRBV6-6; maybe TRBD1 (6 bases). There are 12 residues in the CDR3. V lost 11 bases and J lost 7, with 15 bases in between. The germline gives CDR1 MNHNY, CDR2 SVGAGI (reference sequence). CDR3 region: CAGATGPQPQHF. Written as DNA, the CDR3 is TGTGCCGGAGCGACAGGACCCCAGCCCCAGCATTTT.

This sequence joins TRBV7-3 and TRBJ1-1; 9 nucleotides line up with TRBD1. V dropped 4 bases and J dropped 2; count of bases not matched to a gene: 8. Germline-derived CDR1 and CDR2 are SGHTA and FQGTGA. The CDR3 is 16 residues long. This CDR3 is CASSSRDRGVNTEAFF. DNA for the CDR3: TGTGCCAGCAGCTCCCGAGACAGGGGGGTAAACACTGAAGCTTTCTTT. The full variable domain, with the rest looked up from reference TRBV7-3 and TRBJ1-1, is GAGVSQTPSNKVTEKGKYVELRCDPISGHTALYWYRQSLGQGPEFLIYFQGTGAADDSGLPNDRFFAVRPEGSVSTLKIQRTERGDSAVYLCASSSRDRGVNTEAFFGQGTRLTVV.

V usage is TRBV10-3 and J usage is TRBJ2-1, with a possible D match to TRBD1 (8 bases). Trimming left V 3 bases short and J 10 bases short, with 19 bases between. This CDR3 spans 15 amino acids. Germline V gives CDR1 ENHRY, CDR2 SYGVKD. CDR3 residues: CAISDRDRRGPEQFF. DNA of the CDR3: TGTGCCATCAGTGATCGGGACAGGCGGGGGCCGGAGCAGTTCTTC.

The chain has TRBV7-3 and TRBJ1-1, with 9 bases fitting TRBD1. V gave up 3 bases and J gave up 5 bases; unmatched junction bases: 1. Germline lookup yields CDR1 SGHTA and CDR2 FQGTGA. The CDR3 sequence is 13 residues long. CDR3 amino acids: CASSFDRGTEAFF. CDR3 DNA sequence: TGTGCCAGCAGCTTTGACAGGGGGACTGAAGCTTTCTTT.

V gene TRBV21-1 combines with J gene TRBJ1-2; the table gives TRBD1 as D, unverified against the DNA. TRBV21-1 is classified as a pseudogene. The CDR3 contains 15 residues. CDR3 bases: TGTGCCACCGAGACTCTCAGGGTTCTAAACTATGGCTACACCTTC. Amino acids: CATETLRVLNYGYTF.

V usage is TRBV4-3 and J usage is TRBJ2-5; TRBD1 matches at 7 bases. V lost 2 bases, J lost 5 bases, and 8 bases stayed unmatched. This CDR3 spans 15 amino acids. Germline-derived CDR1 and CDR2 are LGHNA and YSLEER. CDR3 sequence (DNA): TGCGCCAGCAGCCAACTCGGGTCCAGGGGGGAGACCCAGTACTTC. Amino acid sequence: CASSQLGSRGETQYF.